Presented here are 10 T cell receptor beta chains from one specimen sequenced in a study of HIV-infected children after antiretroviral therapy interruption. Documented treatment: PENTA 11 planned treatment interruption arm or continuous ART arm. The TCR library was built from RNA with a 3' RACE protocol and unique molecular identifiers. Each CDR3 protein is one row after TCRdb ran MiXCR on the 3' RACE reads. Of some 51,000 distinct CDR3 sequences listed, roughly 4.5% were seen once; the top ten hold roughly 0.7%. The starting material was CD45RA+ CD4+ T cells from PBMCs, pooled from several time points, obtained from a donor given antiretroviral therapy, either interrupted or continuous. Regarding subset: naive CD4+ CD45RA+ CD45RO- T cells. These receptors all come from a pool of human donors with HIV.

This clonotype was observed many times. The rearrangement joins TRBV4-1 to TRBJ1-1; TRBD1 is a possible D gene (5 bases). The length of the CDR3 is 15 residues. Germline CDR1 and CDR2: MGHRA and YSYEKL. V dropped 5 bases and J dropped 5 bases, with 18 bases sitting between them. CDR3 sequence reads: CASSFREGLATEAFF. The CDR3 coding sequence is TGCGCCAGCAGCTTTAGGGAGGGACTCGCTACTGAAGCTTTCTTT.

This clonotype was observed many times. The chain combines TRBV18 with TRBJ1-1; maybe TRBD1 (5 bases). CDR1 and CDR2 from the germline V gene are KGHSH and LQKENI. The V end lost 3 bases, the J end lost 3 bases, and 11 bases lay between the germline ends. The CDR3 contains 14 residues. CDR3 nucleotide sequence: TGTGCCAGCTCACCCAGGGCGGGGGACACTGAAGCTTTCTTT. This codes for CASSPRAGDTEAFF.

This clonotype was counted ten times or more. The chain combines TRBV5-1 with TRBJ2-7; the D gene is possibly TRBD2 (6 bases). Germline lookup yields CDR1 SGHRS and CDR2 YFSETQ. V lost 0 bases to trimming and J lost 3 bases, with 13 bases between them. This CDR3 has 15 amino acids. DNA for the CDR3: TGCGCCAGCAGCTTGGGAGGGACCGGGAGCTACGAGCAGTACTTC. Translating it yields CASSLGGTGSYEQYF.

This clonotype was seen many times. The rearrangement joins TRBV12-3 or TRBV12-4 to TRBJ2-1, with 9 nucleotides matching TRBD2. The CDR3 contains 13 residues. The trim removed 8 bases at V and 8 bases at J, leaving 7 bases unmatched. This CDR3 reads CASVAGGQYEQFF. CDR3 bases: TGTGCCAGCGTTGCGGGGGGGCAGTATGAGCAGTTCTTC.

CDR3 protein: CASSYRVPIEEQYF. The CDR3 DNA follows: TGTGCCAGCAGTTACCGGGTCCCCATCGAGGAGCAGTACTTC. The chain employs TRBV28 and TRBJ2-7; D gene unclear. Trimming cost V 4 bases and J 7 bases, with 17 bases left between them. CDR1 is MDHEN, CDR2 SYDVKM, per germline. The CDR3 contains 14 residues.

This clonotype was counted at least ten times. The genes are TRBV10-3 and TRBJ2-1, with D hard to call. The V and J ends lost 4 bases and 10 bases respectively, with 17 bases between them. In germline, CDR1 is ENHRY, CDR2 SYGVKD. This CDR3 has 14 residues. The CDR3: CAISVGGVNGEQFF. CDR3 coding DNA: TGTGCCATCAGTGTCGGTGGAGTGAATGGCGAGCAGTTCTTC.

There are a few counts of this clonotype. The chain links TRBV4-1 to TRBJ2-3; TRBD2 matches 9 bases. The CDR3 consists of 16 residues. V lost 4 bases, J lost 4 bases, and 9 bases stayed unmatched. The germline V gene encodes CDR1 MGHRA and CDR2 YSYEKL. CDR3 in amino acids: CASSREGASGADTQYF. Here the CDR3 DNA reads TGCGCCAGCAGCCGAGAGGGGGCTAGCGGGGCAGATACGCAGTATTTT.

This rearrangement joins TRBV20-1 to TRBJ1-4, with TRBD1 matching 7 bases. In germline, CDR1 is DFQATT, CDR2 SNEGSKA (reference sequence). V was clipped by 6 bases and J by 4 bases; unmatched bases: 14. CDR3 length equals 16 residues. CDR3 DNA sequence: TGCAGTGCCAATCCTCTCTCCGGGACAGATAATGAAAAACTGTTTTTT. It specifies CSANPLSGTDNEKLFF.

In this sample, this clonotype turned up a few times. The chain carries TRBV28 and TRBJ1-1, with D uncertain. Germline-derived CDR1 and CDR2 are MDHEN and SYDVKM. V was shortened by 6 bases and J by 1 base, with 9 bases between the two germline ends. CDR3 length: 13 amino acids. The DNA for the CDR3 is TGTGCCAGCAGCTCCGACGGGAACACTGAAGCTTTCTTT. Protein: CASSSDGNTEAFF.

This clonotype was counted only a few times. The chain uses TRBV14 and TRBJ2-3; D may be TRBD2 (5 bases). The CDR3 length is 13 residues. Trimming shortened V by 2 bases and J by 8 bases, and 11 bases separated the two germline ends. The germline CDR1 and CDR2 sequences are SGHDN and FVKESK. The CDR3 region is CASSQPAVATQYF. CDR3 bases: TGTGCCAGCAGCCAACCAGCGGTAGCTACGCAGTATTTT.